In this sample, the clone carrying this T cell receptor (beta chain) turned up once. Sequenced by immunoSEQ multiplex PCR; TCRdb stores in-frame clones only, minus some. The sample contains 150,000 or so clones, more than 75% of which appear only once. Germline V gene sequence: CDR1 MDHEN, CDR2 SYDVKM. Trimming left V 2 bases short and J 4 bases short, with 12 bases between. This CDR3 has 15 residues. This entry belongs to a study of T cell responses to AZD1222 COVID-19 vaccine. The clonotype comes from an adult in good health. The gene calls are TRBV28 and TRBJ1-5; D is uncertain. The specimen was peripheral blood, collected on day 0 of AZD1222 vaccination. CDR3 coding DNA: TGTGCCAGCAGTTTACTCGGCCAAAATAATCAGCCCCAGCATTTT. It encodes CASSLLGQNNQPQHF.